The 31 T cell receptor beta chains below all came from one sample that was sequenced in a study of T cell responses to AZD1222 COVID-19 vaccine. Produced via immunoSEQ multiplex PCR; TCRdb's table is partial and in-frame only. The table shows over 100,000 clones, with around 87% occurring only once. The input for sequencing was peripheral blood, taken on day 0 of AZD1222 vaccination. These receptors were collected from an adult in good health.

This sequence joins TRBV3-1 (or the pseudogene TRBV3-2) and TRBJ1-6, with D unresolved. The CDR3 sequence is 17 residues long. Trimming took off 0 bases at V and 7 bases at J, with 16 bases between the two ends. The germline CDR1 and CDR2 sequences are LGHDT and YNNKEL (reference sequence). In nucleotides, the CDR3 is TGTGCCAGCAGCCAAGAATCGCGTCTCAAGATAAATTCACCCCTCCACTTT. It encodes CASSQESRLKINSPLHF.

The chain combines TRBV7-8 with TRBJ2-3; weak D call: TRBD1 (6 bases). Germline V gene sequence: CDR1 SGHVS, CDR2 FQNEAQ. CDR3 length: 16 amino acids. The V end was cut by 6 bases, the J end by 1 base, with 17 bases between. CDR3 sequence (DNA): TGTGCCAGCAGTTTGCAGGGGTCCGTGGGCACAGATACGCAGTATTTT. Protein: CASSLQGSVGTDTQYF.

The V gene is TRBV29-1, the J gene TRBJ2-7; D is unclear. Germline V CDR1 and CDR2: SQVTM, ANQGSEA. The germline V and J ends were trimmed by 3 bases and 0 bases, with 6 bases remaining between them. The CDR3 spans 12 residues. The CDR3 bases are TGCAGCGTTGAGCTAGTCTCCTACGAGCAGTACTTC. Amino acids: CSVELVSYEQYF.

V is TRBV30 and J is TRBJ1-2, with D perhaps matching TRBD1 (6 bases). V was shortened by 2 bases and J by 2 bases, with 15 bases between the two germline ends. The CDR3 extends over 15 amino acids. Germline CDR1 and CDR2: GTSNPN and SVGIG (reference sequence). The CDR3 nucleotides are TGTGCCTGGAGTAGTGTGGGGGCCCCAAACTATGGCTACACCTTC. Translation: CAWSSVGAPNYGYTF.

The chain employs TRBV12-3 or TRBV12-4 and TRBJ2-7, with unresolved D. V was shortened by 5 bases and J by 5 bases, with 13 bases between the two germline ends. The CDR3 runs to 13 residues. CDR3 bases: TGTGCCAGCAGTCCCCGGGCCGCGAACGAGCAGTACTTC. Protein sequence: CASSPRAANEQYF.

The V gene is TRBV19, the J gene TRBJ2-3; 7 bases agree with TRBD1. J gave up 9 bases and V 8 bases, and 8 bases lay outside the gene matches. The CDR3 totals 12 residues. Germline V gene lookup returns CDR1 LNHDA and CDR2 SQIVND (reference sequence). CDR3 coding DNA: TGTGCCAGTGGGGCAAGACAGGGAACGCAGTATTTT. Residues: CASGARQGTQYF.

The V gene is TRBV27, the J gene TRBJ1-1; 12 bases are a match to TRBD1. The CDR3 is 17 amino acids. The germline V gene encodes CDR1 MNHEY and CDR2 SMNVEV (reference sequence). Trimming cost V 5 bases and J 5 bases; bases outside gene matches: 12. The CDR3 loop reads CASSPSRDRGRWTEAFF. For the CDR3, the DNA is TGTGCCAGCAGTCCGTCCCGGGACAGGGGGCGATGGACTGAAGCTTTCTTT.

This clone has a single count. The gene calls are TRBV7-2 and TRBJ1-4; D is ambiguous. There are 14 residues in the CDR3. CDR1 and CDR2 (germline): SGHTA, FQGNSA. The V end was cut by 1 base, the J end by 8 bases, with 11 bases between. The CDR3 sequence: CASSLGQLREKLFF. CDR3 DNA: TGTGCCAGCAGCTTAGGGCAACTCCGAGAAAAACTGTTTTTT.

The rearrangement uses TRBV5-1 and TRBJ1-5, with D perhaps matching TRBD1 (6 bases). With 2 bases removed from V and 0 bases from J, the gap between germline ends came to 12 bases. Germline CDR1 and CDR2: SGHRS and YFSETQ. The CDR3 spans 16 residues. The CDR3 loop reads CASSLRPGDSNQPQHF. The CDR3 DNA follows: TGCGCCAGCAGCTTAAGGCCAGGGGATAGCAATCAGCCCCAGCATTTT.

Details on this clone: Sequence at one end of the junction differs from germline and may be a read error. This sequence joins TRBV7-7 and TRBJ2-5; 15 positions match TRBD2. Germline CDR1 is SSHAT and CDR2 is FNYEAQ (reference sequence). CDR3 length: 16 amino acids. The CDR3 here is CASSPGLAGGRETQYF. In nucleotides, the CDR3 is TGTGCTAGCAGCCCGGGACTAGCGGGAGGAAGAGAGACCCAGTACTTC.

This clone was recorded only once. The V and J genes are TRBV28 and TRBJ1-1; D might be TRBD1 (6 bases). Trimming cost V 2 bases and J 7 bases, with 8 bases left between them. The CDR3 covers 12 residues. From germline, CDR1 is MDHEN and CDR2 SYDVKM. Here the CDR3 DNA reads TGTGCCAGCAGTTTACCAGGGGTTGAAGCTTTCTTT. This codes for CASSLPGVEAFF.

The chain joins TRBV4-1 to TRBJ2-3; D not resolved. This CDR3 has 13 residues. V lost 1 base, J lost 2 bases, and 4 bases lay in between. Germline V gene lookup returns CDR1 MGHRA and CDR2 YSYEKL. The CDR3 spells CASSQGITDTQYF. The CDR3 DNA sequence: TGCGCCAGCAGCCAAGGGATCACAGATACGCAGTATTTT.

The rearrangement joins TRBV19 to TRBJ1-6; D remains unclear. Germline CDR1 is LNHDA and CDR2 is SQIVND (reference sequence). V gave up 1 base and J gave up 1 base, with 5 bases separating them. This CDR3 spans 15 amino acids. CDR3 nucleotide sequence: TGTGCCAGTAGTATAGCCCTTTCCTATAATTCACCCCTCCACTTT. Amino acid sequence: CASSIALSYNSPLHF.

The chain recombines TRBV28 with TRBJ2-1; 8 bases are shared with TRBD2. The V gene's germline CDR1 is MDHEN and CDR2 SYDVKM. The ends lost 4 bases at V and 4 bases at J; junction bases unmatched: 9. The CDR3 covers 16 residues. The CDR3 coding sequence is TGTGCCAGCAGTTCCCCAGGAGCGGGGGAGTACAATGAGCAGTTCTTC. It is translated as CASSSPGAGEYNEQFF.

The CDR3 spells CAWSEGLSNTGELFF. The CDR3 DNA sequence: TGTGCCTGGAGTGAAGGACTGTCGAACACCGGGGAGCTGTTTTTT. The V and J genes are TRBV30 and TRBJ2-2; tentative D call: TRBD2 (5 bases). Germline V gene data show CDR1 as GTSNPN and CDR2 as SVGIG (reference sequence). There are 15 residues in the CDR3. V was clipped by 1 base and J by 0 bases, with 9 bases between them.

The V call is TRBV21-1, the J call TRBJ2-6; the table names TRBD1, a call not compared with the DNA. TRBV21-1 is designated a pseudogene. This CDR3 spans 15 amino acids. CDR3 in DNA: TGTGCCATCTCGCCTTCCAGCTCTGGGGCCAACGTCCTGACTTTC. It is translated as CAISPSSSGANVLTF.

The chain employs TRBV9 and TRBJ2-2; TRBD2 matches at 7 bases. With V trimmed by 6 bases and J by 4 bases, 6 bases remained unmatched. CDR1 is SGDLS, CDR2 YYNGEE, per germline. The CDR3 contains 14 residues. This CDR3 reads CASKPGGSTGELFF. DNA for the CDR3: TGTGCCAGCAAACCGGGCGGGAGCACCGGGGAGCTGTTTTTT.

The CDR3 sequence is CASSLGWSQGRQETQYF. The CDR3 coding sequence is TGCGCCAGCAGCTTGGGGTGGTCACAGGGGCGGCAGGAGACCCAGTACTTC. The V and J genes are TRBV5-1 and TRBJ2-5; 7 bases agree with TRBD1. Germline-derived CDR1 and CDR2 are SGHRS and YFSETQ. CDR3 size: 17 residues. After removal of 0 bases from V and 5 bases from J, the junction contained 13 bases not matched to a gene.

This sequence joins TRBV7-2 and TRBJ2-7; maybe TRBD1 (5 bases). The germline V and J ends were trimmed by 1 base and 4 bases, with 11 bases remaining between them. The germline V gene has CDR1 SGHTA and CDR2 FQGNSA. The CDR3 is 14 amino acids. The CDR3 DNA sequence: TGTGCCAGCAGCTTAGGGACAAGGAGTTACGAGCAGTACTTC. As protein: CASSLGTRSYEQYF.

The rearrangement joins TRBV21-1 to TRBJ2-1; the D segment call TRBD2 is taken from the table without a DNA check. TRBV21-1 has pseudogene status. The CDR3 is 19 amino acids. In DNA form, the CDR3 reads TGTGCCAGCAGCCCTAGGCGGGAGGGCTCTGACTGGTCCTACAATGAGCAGTTCTTC. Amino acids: CASSPRREGSDWSYNEQFF.

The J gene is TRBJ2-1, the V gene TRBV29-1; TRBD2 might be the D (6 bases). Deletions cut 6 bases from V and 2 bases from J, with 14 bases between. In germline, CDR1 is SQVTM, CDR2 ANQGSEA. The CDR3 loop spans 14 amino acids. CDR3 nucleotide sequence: TGCAGCGTAGTCGGGGGTTTAACCTACAATGAGCAGTTCTTC. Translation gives CSVVGGLTYNEQFF.

The CDR3 spells CSARSGVRDTQYF. The CDR3, as DNA: TGCAGCGCCCGGAGCGGGGTTCGGGATACGCAGTATTTT. V and J are TRBV29-1 and TRBJ2-3; 7 nucleotides align to TRBD2. This CDR3 is built from 13 residues. Germline values: CDR1 SQVTM, CDR2 ANQGSEA. J gave up 6 bases and V 7 bases, and 10 bases lay outside the gene matches.

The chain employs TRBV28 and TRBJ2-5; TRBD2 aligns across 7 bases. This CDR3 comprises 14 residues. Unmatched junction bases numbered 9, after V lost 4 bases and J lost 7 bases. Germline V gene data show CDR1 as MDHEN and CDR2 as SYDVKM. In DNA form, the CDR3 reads TGTGCCAGCAGTTCCTCGACTAGCTGGGGGACCCAGTACTTC. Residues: CASSSSTSWGTQYF.

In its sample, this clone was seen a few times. The DNA for the CDR3 is TGTGCCAGCAGTTTAGACGGAAGCACAGATACGCAGTATTTT. Encoded protein: CASSLDGSTDTQYF. This chain joins TRBV27 and TRBJ2-3; the D is unclear. CDR3 length: 14 residues. Per germline, CDR1 MNHEY and CDR2 SMNVEV (reference sequence). V lost 2 bases and J lost 0, with 6 bases in between.

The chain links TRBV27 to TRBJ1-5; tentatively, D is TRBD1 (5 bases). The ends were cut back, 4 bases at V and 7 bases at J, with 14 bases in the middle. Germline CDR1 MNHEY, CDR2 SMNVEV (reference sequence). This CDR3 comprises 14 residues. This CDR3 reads CASSSLGVYQPQHF. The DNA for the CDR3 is TGTGCCAGCAGTTCCCTAGGGGTATACCAGCCCCAGCATTTT.

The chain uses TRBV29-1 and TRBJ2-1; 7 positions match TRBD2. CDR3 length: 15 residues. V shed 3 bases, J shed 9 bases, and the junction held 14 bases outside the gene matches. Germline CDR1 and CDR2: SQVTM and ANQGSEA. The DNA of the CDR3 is TGCAGCGTTGATCACCCAGCGGGAACCCTGGGTGAGCAGTTCTTC. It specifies CSVDHPAGTLGEQFF.

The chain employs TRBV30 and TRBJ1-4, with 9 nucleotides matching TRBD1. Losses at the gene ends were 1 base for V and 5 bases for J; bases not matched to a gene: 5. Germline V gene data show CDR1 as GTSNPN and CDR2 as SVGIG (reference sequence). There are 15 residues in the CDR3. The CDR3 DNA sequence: TGTGCCTGGAGTGGTGGGACAGGGCTAAATGAAAAACTGTTTTTT. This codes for CAWSGGTGLNEKLFF.

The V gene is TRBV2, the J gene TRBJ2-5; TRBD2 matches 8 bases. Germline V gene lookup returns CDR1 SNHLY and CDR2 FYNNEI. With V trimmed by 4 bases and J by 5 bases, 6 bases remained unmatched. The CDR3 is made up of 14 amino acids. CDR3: CASSAAGDRETQYF. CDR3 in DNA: TGTGCCAGCAGTGCAGCGGGAGATAGGGAGACCCAGTACTTC.

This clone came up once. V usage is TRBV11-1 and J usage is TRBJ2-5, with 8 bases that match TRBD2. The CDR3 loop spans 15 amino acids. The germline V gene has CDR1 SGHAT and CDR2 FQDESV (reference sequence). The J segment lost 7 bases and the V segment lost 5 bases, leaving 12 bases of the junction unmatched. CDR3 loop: CASSPSGGTKVTQYF. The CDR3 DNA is TGTGCCAGCAGCCCGAGCGGGGGCACCAAGGTGACCCAGTACTTC.

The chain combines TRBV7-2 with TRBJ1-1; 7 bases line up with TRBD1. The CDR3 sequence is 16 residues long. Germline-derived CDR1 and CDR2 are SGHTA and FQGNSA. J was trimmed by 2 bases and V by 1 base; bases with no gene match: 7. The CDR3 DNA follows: TGTGCCAGCAGCTTAGACTCGGGACAGTTAAACACTGAAGCTTTCTTT. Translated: CASSLDSGQLNTEAFF.

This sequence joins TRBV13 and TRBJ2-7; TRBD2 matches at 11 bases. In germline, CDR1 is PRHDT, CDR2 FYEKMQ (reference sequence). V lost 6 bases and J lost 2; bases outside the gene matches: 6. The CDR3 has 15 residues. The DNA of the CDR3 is TGTGCCAGCAGGGTAACTAGCGGGGGTGCCTACGAGCAGTACTTC. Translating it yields CASRVTSGGAYEQYF.